This entry lists 26 T cell receptor beta chains sequenced from one sample in a study of OX40 agonist ivuxolimab in advanced cancers. Only in-frame clones appear in the TCRdb table, and some are missing; sequencing was by immunoSEQ multiplex PCR. This sample has roughly 68,000 clones, with around 83% found just once. Material: CD4+ or CD8+ T cells sorted from blood, obtained in a trial of the OX40 agonist ivuxolimab. The receptor set was obtained from an adult with an advanced solid tumor such as melanoma, head and neck, liver or kidney cancer.

This clone turned up a few times. The chain recombines TRBV7-2 with TRBJ1-2; the D is unclear. Trimming took 5 bases from V and 5 from J, leaving 12 bases between them. CDR3 length: 13 residues. From germline, CDR1 is SGHTA and CDR2 FQGNSA. This CDR3 is CASSNGNLYGYTF. The CDR3 bases are TGTGCCAGCAGCAACGGGAATTTGTATGGCTACACCTTC.

J is TRBJ2-3 and V is TRBV5-1, with 9 bases identical to TRBD2. This CDR3 spans 16 amino acids. Looked up from germline, CDR1 is SGHRS and CDR2 is YFSETQ. Germline trimming cut 4 bases from V and 1 base from J; bases unmatched to any gene: 7. CDR3: CASSPGERGGTDTQYF. The CDR3, as DNA: TGCGCCAGCAGCCCGGGGGAGCGGGGGGGCACAGATACGCAGTATTTT.

This clone appeared a single time. This chain connects TRBV19 to TRBJ2-2; TRBD1 aligns across 7 bases. CDR1 and CDR2 from the germline V gene are LNHDA and SQIVND (reference sequence). The CDR3 is 16 residues long. The V and J ends lost 0 bases and 6 bases, in that order; junction bases with no gene match: 7. CDR3: CASSIDGTVKSGELFF. CDR3 coding DNA: TGTGCCAGTAGTATAGATGGGACAGTAAAGTCCGGGGAGCTGTTTTTT.

This sequence joins TRBV28 and TRBJ2-2; 9 nucleotides align to TRBD1. The CDR3 is 15 amino acids. V lost 2 bases to trimming and J lost 4 bases; unmatched junction nucleotides: 2. CDR1 is MDHEN, CDR2 SYDVKM, per germline. CDR3 in DNA: TGTGCCAGCAGTTTAAAGACAGGGGGCACCGGGGAGCTGTTTTTT. Translation gives CASSLKTGGTGELFF.

This chain connects TRBV5-4 to TRBJ1-1; 8 bases are a match to TRBD1. The germline V gene encodes CDR1 SGHNT and CDR2 YYREEE (reference sequence). The CDR3 spans 15 residues. V was clipped by 0 bases and J by 10 bases; unmatched bases: 11. The chain's CDR3 is CASSLARQGARVAFF. CDR3 in DNA: TGTGCCAGCAGCTTGGCGCGGCAGGGGGCGCGTGTAGCTTTCTTT.

The rearrangement joins TRBV5-1 to TRBJ2-3; no reliable D call. CDR3 length: 16 amino acids. Germline lookup yields CDR1 SGHRS and CDR2 YFSETQ. Trimming removed 0 bases at V and 0 bases at J, with 11 bases between. CDR3 DNA sequence: TGCGCCAGCAGCTTGGCCGCACCTCCTAGCACAGATACGCAGTATTTT. Protein sequence: CASSLAAPPSTDTQYF. Combining the CDR3 with reference TRBV5-1 and TRBJ2-3 gives the whole variable domain KAGVTQTPRYLIKTRGQQVTLSCSPISGHRSVSWYQQTPGQGLQFLFEYFSETQRNKGNFPGRFSGRQFSNSRSEMNVSTLELGDSALYLCASSLAAPPSTDTQYFGPGTRLTVL.

The V and J genes are TRBV6-1 and TRBJ2-2, with D tentatively TRBD2 (6 bases). The CDR3 is 15 residues long. V was cut by 8 bases and J by 0 bases, with 13 bases left in between. Looked up from germline, CDR1 is MNHNS and CDR2 is SASEGT. CDR3 sequence: CASRSRDSNTGELFF. As DNA, the CDR3 is TGTGCCAGCCGAAGCCGGGACTCGAACACCGGGGAGCTGTTTTTT.

This chain links TRBV11-2 with TRBJ1-4, with a possible D match to TRBD1 (6 bases). Germline values: CDR1 SGHAT, CDR2 FQNNGV. V lost 5 bases and J lost 8, with 18 bases in between. This CDR3 comprises 15 residues. DNA for the CDR3: TGTGCCAGCAGCATGCGGACAGTCCCGCTGGAAAAACTGTTTTTT. Encoded protein: CASSMRTVPLEKLFF.

This chain links TRBV19 with TRBJ2-1, with D possibly being TRBD1 or TRBD2 (5 bases each). The CDR3 covers 15 residues. Trimming stripped 5 bases from V and 13 bases from J, with 24 bases between. The germline gives CDR1 LNHDA, CDR2 SQIVND (reference sequence). The CDR3 DNA reads as TGTGCCAGTAGTGACGGGGCGAGGAACTATCTGACTCAGTTCTTC. It codes for CASSDGARNYLTQFF.

The rearrangement joins TRBV21-1 to TRBJ1-3. TRBV21-1 is marked as a pseudogene. CDR3 size: 15 residues. CDR3 coding DNA: TGTGCCGCCCTAACGACCACCCGCTCTGGAAACACCATATATTTT. This codes for CAALTTTRSGNTIYF.

V gene TRBV2 combines with J gene TRBJ2-1, with 7 bases that match TRBD2. This CDR3 spans 16 amino acids. CDR1 is SNHLY, CDR2 FYNNEI, per germline. The junction had 4 bases not matched to a gene; V was cut back by 0 bases and J by 2 bases. CDR3 DNA sequence: TGTGCCAGCAGTGAAGCTCTAGCGGCGACCTACAATGAGCAGTTCTTC. Amino acid sequence: CASSEALAATYNEQFF.

The chain uses TRBV6-6 and TRBJ1-1; 7 bases line up with TRBD1. V was clipped by 5 bases and J by 3 bases; unmatched bases: 9. Germline assignment: CDR1 MNHNY and CDR2 SVGAGI (reference sequence). CDR3 length: 15 amino acids. The CDR3 spells CASSPVHQGDTEAFF. The CDR3 nucleotides are TGTGCCAGCAGTCCCGTTCATCAGGGGGACACTGAAGCTTTCTTT.

Note on this clone: A junction boundary mismatches the germline segment, possibly from a read error. DNA of the CDR3: TGTGCCAGCATCCGAGAAGCCTTAACCGCGAACTTC. Its translation: CASIREALTANF. This chain connects TRBV2 to TRBJ2-7; D ambiguous. Per germline, CDR1 SNHLY and CDR2 FYNNEI. The CDR3 is made up of 12 amino acids.

V is TRBV2 and J is TRBJ1-3, with TRBD1 matching 9 bases. J lost 3 bases, V lost 4 bases, and 4 bases had no gene match. This CDR3 contains 15 residues. In germline, CDR1 is SNHLY, CDR2 FYNNEI. The CDR3 reads CASSGTGGGGNTIYF. CDR3 sequence (DNA): TGTGCCAGCAGTGGTACAGGGGGCGGTGGAAACACCATATATTTT.

The gene calls are TRBV5-4 and TRBJ1-2, with D maybe TRBD1 (6 bases). Germline CDR1 is SGHNT and CDR2 is YYREEE (reference sequence). The V and J ends lost 4 bases and 1 base respectively, with 11 bases between them. CDR3 length equals 14 residues. The CDR3 nucleotides read TGTGCCAGCAGCGGACAGTTAGTTAACTATGGCTACACCTTC. Its translation: CASSGQLVNYGYTF.

This chain uses TRBV27 with TRBJ2-4; 10 nucleotides match TRBD2. Germline CDR1 MNHEY, CDR2 SMNVEV (reference sequence). V lost 8 bases to trimming and J lost 3 bases; unmatched junction nucleotides: 10. The CDR3 is 16 residues long. The CDR3 spells CASGPLAGVVKNIQYF. DNA for the CDR3: TGTGCCAGCGGCCCTCTAGCGGGGGTGGTCAAAAACATTCAGTACTTC.

CDR3 region: CASSRPGQGSYEQYF. The CDR3, as DNA: TGTGCCAGCAGTCGTCCGGGACAGGGGTCCTACGAGCAGTACTTC. The rearrangement links TRBV6-5 to TRBJ2-7; 10 bases match TRBD1. The CDR3 sequence is 15 residues long. After removal of 5 bases from V and 1 base from J, the junction contained 5 bases not matched to a gene. Germline assignment: CDR1 MNHEY and CDR2 SVGAGI.

The table lists this clone with a few counts. The chain links TRBV11-2 to TRBJ1-3; maybe TRBD1 (6 bases). The germline CDR1 and CDR2 sequences are SGHAT and FQNNGV. This CDR3 comprises 14 residues. V lost 5 bases, J lost 4 bases, and 12 bases lay in between. The CDR3 here is CASSPGAGGNTIYF. CDR3 nucleotide sequence: TGTGCCAGCAGCCCAGGGGCAGGGGGAAACACCATATATTTT.

This CDR3 is CASSGTSGGSGEAFF. The CDR3 DNA reads as TGTGCCAGCTCCGGGACCTCCGGGGGGTCAGGGGAAGCTTTCTTT. J is TRBJ1-1 and V is TRBV18; possibly TRBD1 for D (5 bases). Germline assignment: CDR1 KGHSH and CDR2 LQKENI. This CDR3 has 15 residues. With 6 bases removed from V and 8 bases from J, the gap between germline ends came to 22 bases.

The chain uses TRBV28 and TRBJ1-1; 9 bases agree with TRBD1. The CDR3 covers 15 residues. Germline trimming cut 4 bases from V and 3 bases from J; bases unmatched to any gene: 6. Per the germline V gene, CDR1 is MDHEN and CDR2 is SYDVKM. CDR3: CASSSTGTGHTEAFF. For the CDR3, the DNA is TGTGCCAGCAGTTCAACCGGGACAGGGCACACTGAAGCTTTCTTT. The whole variable domain, remainder taken from reference TRBV28 and TRBJ1-1, is DVKVTQSSRYLVKRTGEKVFLECVQDMDHENMFWYRQDPGLGLRLIYFSYDVKMKEKGDIPEGYSVSREKKERFSLILESASTNQTSMYLCASSSTGTGHTEAFFGQGTRLTVV.

This clone was recorded only once. This chain uses TRBV7-8 with TRBJ2-3, with 7 positions matching TRBD2. This CDR3 region has 12 residues. Germline lookup yields CDR1 SGHVS and CDR2 FQNEAQ. J lost 4 bases, V lost 8 bases, and 3 bases had no gene match. CDR3 bases: TGTGCCAGCCTGGGGAGGGCAGATACGCAGTATTTT. Protein: CASLGRADTQYF.

V gene TRBV7-9 combines with J gene TRBJ2-3, with TRBD1 matching 7 bases. The CDR3 covers 16 residues. The trim removed 5 bases at V and 0 bases at J, leaving 8 bases unmatched. CDR1 is SEHNR and CDR2 is FQNEAQ in the germline V gene (reference sequence). The CDR3 protein is CASSPGPGGSTDTQYF. CDR3 coding DNA: TGTGCCAGCAGCCCAGGCCCAGGGGGTAGCACAGATACGCAGTATTTT. The full variable domain, its missing parts supplied by reference TRBV7-9 and TRBJ2-3, is DTGVSQNPRHKITKRGQNVTFRCDPISEHNRLYWYRQTLGQGPEFLTYFQNEAQLEKSRLLSDRFSAERPKGSFSTLEIQRTEQGDSAMYLCASSPGPGGSTDTQYFGPGTRLTVL.

This rearrangement joins TRBV30 to TRBJ1-6; D unresolved. There are 15 residues in the CDR3. The germline V gene encodes CDR1 GTSNPN and CDR2 SVGIG (reference sequence). V lost 5 bases and J lost 0, with 11 bases in between. The CDR3 sequence: CAWRRVNSYNSPLHF. Written as DNA, the CDR3 is TGTGCCTGGCGGCGGGTGAACTCCTATAATTCACCCCTCCACTTT.

This chain joins TRBV9 and TRBJ1-1, with D possibly TRBD1 on 5 matching bases. V dropped 4 bases and J dropped 7 bases, with 14 bases sitting between them. The CDR3 runs to 13 residues. CDR1 and CDR2 from the germline V gene are SGDLS and YYNGEE. As DNA, the CDR3 is TGTGCCAGCAGCAGGACATTGCGGGATGAAGCTTTCTTT. Protein sequence: CASSRTLRDEAFF.

The rearrangement links TRBV11-2 to TRBJ1-1; a weak D match, TRBD1 (5 bases). Looked up from germline, CDR1 is SGHAT and CDR2 is FQNNGV. Trimming cost V 5 bases and J 1 base, with 14 bases left between them. The CDR3 length is 15 residues. CDR3 bases: TGTGCCAGCAGCCCCCTGGCAGGGAAGAACACTGAAGCTTTCTTT. Residues: CASSPLAGKNTEAFF.

This clone came up once. The gene calls are TRBV6-6 and TRBJ2-5; D is possibly TRBD1 (6 bases). Germline V lookup: CDR1 MNHNY, CDR2 SVGAGI (reference sequence). The V end was cut by 8 bases, the J end by 6 bases, with 10 bases between. The CDR3 runs to 11 residues. The CDR3, as DNA: TGTGCCAGCTTGGGGGCAAAGACCCAGTACTTC. This gives the protein CASLGAKTQYF.